The 23 T cell receptor beta chains presented below share a single source sample, sequenced in a study of PD-1 blockade in classical Hodgkin lymphoma. The data were produced by immunoSEQ multiplex PCR, yet TCRdb's version contains in-frame clones alone and is incomplete. The sample contains fewer than 20,000 clones, 90% of which appear only once. As for time point: newly diagnosed, previously untreated cHL patient sample. The sample taken for sequencing was peripheral blood mononuclear cells (PBMCs). The receptors come from a human donor with classical Hodgkin lymphoma.

V is TRBV6-4 and J is TRBJ2-1; 8 bases fit TRBD2. Germline values: CDR1 MRHNA, CDR2 SNTAGT. J was trimmed by 4 bases and V by 5 bases; bases with no gene match: 4. This CDR3 has 14 amino acids. CDR3 DNA: TGTGCCAGCAGTCCTAGCGGGTCATACAATGAGCAGTTCTTC. Its protein is CASSPSGSYNEQFF.

The V gene is TRBV4-2, the J gene TRBJ2-3; 7 bases agree with TRBD2. CDR3 length equals 14 residues. Losses at the gene ends were 5 bases for V and 4 bases for J; bases not matched to a gene: 6. Germline V gives CDR1 LGHNA, CDR2 YNFKEQ. This CDR3 reads CASSRGTSADTQYF. The CDR3 DNA is TGTGCCAGCAGCAGGGGAACTAGCGCAGATACGCAGTATTTT.

The chain has TRBV7-9 and TRBJ2-3; 7 nucleotides agree with TRBD2. Looked up from germline, CDR1 is SEHNR and CDR2 is FQNEAQ (reference sequence). After removal of 6 bases from V and 3 bases from J, the junction contained 9 bases not matched to a gene. The CDR3 sequence is 15 residues long. The CDR3 nucleotides are TGTGCCAGCAGAAACCCTAGCGGAATGACAGATACGCAGTATTTT. Protein sequence: CASRNPSGMTDTQYF.

The V gene is TRBV7-3, the J gene TRBJ2-1; 8 bases fit TRBD2. This CDR3 contains 15 residues. CDR1 is SGHTA, CDR2 FQGTGA, per germline. The V segment lost 0 bases and the J segment 7 bases; nucleotides outside the gene matches: 5. The CDR3 sequence: CASSLTGTSGNEQFF. The CDR3 DNA reads as TGTGCCAGCAGCTTAACCGGGACTAGTGGGAATGAGCAGTTCTTC. Using reference TRBV7-3 and TRBJ2-1 for the parts outside the CDR3, the full variable domain is GAGVSQTPSNKVTEKGKYVELRCDPISGHTALYWYRQSLGQGPEFLIYFQGTGAADDSGLPNDRFFAVRPEGSVSTLKIQRTERGDSAVYLCASSLTGTSGNEQFFGPGTRLTVL.

CDR3 bases: TGTGCCAGCAGTGGGGGAAAACTGTTTTTT. It is translated as CASSGGKLFF. The gene calls are TRBV2 and TRBJ1-4; D not resolved. Germline-derived CDR1 and CDR2 are SNHLY and FYNNEI. This CDR3 contains 10 residues. Trimming took 4 bases from V and 10 from J, leaving 4 bases between them.

The chain couples TRBV1 to TRBJ1-6. TRBV1 is designated a pseudogene. This CDR3 spans 8 amino acids. The CDR3 reads CTSSPLHF. The CDR3 coding sequence is TGCACCAGCTCACCCCTCCACTTT.

The chain couples TRBV6-1 to TRBJ2-1; 9 bases are a match to TRBD2. V lost 11 bases to trimming and J lost 7 bases; unmatched junction nucleotides: 12. This CDR3 has 14 residues. Looked up from germline, CDR1 is MNHNS and CDR2 is SASEGT. This chain's CDR3 is CAHPTSGTGNEQFF. DNA for the CDR3: TGTGCCCATCCGACTAGCGGAACTGGAAATGAGCAGTTCTTC.

The V and J genes are TRBV7-9 and TRBJ2-3; perhaps TRBD2 as D (5 bases). CDR1 and CDR2 from the germline V gene are SEHNR and FQNEAQ (reference sequence). This CDR3 spans 16 amino acids. The V gene lost 1 base and the J gene lost 0 bases, with 11 bases spanning the gap. Written as DNA, the CDR3 is TGTGCCAGCAGCTTAGGGCTAGCCACTAGCACAGATACGCAGTATTTT. Encoded protein: CASSLGLATSTDTQYF.

The chain couples TRBV19 to TRBJ2-5; D gene uncertain. Germline V gene data show CDR1 as LNHDA and CDR2 as SQIVND (reference sequence). V lost 5 bases to trimming and J lost 5 bases, with 9 bases between them. The CDR3 has 12 residues. CDR3 sequence reads: CASSEQLETQYF. The CDR3 region has the DNA TGTGCCAGTAGTGAGCAGTTGGAGACCCAGTACTTC.

This chain uses TRBV28 with TRBJ1-2; D gene unclear. Trimming left V 8 bases short and J 1 base short, with 5 bases between. Germline values: CDR1 MDHEN, CDR2 SYDVKM. The CDR3 spans 11 residues. The CDR3 DNA reads as TGTGCCAGCTGGAGTAACTATGGCTACACCTTC. Amino acids: CASWSNYGYTF.

The chain couples TRBV2 to TRBJ2-7; TRBD2 aligns across 8 bases. The trim removed 5 bases at V and 1 base at J, leaving 10 bases unmatched. The V gene's germline CDR1 is SNHLY and CDR2 FYNNEI. The CDR3 loop spans 16 amino acids. The CDR3: CASSLGAGGYSYEQYF. In DNA, the CDR3 is TGTGCCAGCAGTCTCGGGGCGGGAGGATATTCCTACGAGCAGTACTTC.

The chain joins TRBV7-5 to TRBJ1-3. TRBV7-5 is tagged as a pseudogene. The CDR3 is made up of 16 amino acids. The CDR3 spells CVRSLSDSSSGNTIYF. The CDR3 DNA is TGTGTCAGAAGCTTAAGCGACTCAAGCTCTGGAAACACCATATATTTT.

The V and J genes are TRBV11-2 and TRBJ2-5; 8 bases fit TRBD2. Germline V lookup: CDR1 SGHAT, CDR2 FQNNGV. The CDR3 has 15 amino acids. V was pared by 8 bases and J by 2 bases, with 10 bases of the junction left unmatched. CDR3 coding DNA: TGTGCCAGCGCAGCGGCTAGCGGGCGGCAAGAGACCCAGTACTTC. Encoded protein: CASAAASGRQETQYF. The entire variable domain, with the rest obtained from reference TRBV11-2 and TRBJ2-5, is as follows: EAGVAQSPRYKIIEKRQSVAFWCNPISGHATLYWYQQILGQGPKLLIQFQNNGVVDDSQLPKDRFSAERLKGVDSTLKIQPAKLEDSAVYLCASAAASGRQETQYFGPGTRLLVL.

A word on this clone: Other DNA sequences from this sample encode an identical CDR3 as well. This sequence joins TRBV28 and TRBJ2-7; D gene ambiguous. This CDR3 spans 12 amino acids. Germline CDR1 and CDR2: MDHEN and SYDVKM. Trimming left V 2 bases short and J 3 bases short, with 5 bases between. CDR3 sequence reads: CASSLGGYEQYF. Here the CDR3 DNA reads TGTGCCAGCAGTTTAGGTGGCTACGAGCAGTACTTC.

V is TRBV7-7 and J is TRBJ2-3, with D possibly being TRBD1 (6 bases). Looked up from germline, CDR1 is SSHAT and CDR2 is FNYEAQ (reference sequence). The CDR3 runs 15 residues. V shed 2 bases and J shed 1 base, with 10 bases lying between them. This CDR3 is CASSLSGVGTDTQYF. In DNA form, the CDR3 reads TGTGCCAGCAGCTTATCAGGGGTTGGCACAGATACGCAGTATTTT.

The rearrangement joins TRBV30 to TRBJ1-5; possible D gene TRBD1, 6 bases. This CDR3 region has 13 residues. Germline CDR1 reads GTSNPN; CDR2 reads SVGIG (reference sequence). V was pared by 4 bases and J by 6 bases, with 13 bases between. CDR3: CAWTGGGTQPQHF. CDR3 nucleotides: TGTGCCTGGACGGGGGGGGGCACTCAGCCCCAGCATTTT.

The V and J genes are TRBV25-1 and TRBJ2-3, with 7 bases that match TRBD2. CDR3 length equals 16 residues. The V and J ends lost 3 bases and 2 bases, in that order; junction bases with no gene match: 8. Germline V CDR1 and CDR2: MGHDK, SYGVNS. CDR3 in amino acids: CASSDDGGSLTDTQYF. The DNA for the CDR3 is TGTGCCAGCAGTGATGATGGCGGGAGCCTCACAGATACGCAGTATTTT. The full variable domain, rest sourced from reference TRBV25-1 and TRBJ2-3, is EADIYQTPRYLVIGTGKKITLECSQTMGHDKMYWYQQDPGMELHLIHYSYGVNSTEKGDLSSESTVSRIRTEHFPLTLESARPSHTSQYLCASSDDGGSLTDTQYFGPGTRLTVL.

This rearrangement joins TRBV7-9 to TRBJ2-1, with a weak D call TRBD1 (5 bases). Germline assignment: CDR1 SEHNR and CDR2 FQNEAQ (reference sequence). Trimming removed 0 bases at V and 6 bases at J, with 12 bases between. The CDR3 covers 15 residues. DNA for the CDR3: TGTGCCAGCAGCTTAGCGTACGACAGAATCAATGAGCAGTTCTTC. It translates to CASSLAYDRINEQFF.

This chain uses TRBV25-1 with TRBJ1-3; TRBD1 agrees at 8 bases. The CDR3 has 18 amino acids. V dropped 1 base and J dropped 0; count of bases not matched to a gene: 8. The germline gives CDR1 MGHDK, CDR2 SYGVNS. The CDR3 DNA sequence: TGTGCCAGCAGTGAATTACCCAGGACAGGGAGCTCTGGAAACACCATATATTTT. It is translated as CASSELPRTGSSGNTIYF. The full variable domain, rest sourced from reference TRBV25-1 and TRBJ1-3, is EADIYQTPRYLVIGTGKKITLECSQTMGHDKMYWYQQDPGMELHLIHYSYGVNSTEKGDLSSESTVSRIRTEHFPLTLESARPSHTSQYLCASSELPRTGSSGNTIYFGEGSWLTVV.

The CDR3 nucleotides read TGTGCCAGCAGCTTAGGACTTGGGTCCAATGAGCAGTTCTTC. Its protein is CASSLGLGSNEQFF. The V and J genes are TRBV7-9 and TRBJ2-1, with D uncertain. The V gene lost 1 base and the J gene lost 6 bases, with 10 bases spanning the gap. CDR1 is SEHNR and CDR2 is FQNEAQ in the germline V gene (reference sequence). This CDR3 comprises 14 residues.

The chain has TRBV5-4 and TRBJ2-1; D not resolved. Germline values: CDR1 SGHNT, CDR2 YYREEE (reference sequence). The V end lost 0 bases, the J end lost 1 base, and 11 bases lay between the germline ends. The CDR3 spans 16 residues. The CDR3 bases are TGTGCCAGCAGCTTGGCCTTGACTCAATCCTACAATGAGCAGTTCTTC. It yields the protein CASSLALTQSYNEQFF.

The chain carries TRBV7-9 and TRBJ2-7; TRBD1 might be the D (6 bases). V lost 5 bases, J lost 3 bases, and 14 bases lay in between. CDR3 length: 14 amino acids. CDR1 is SEHNR and CDR2 is FQNEAQ in the germline V gene (reference sequence). In DNA form, the CDR3 reads TGTGCCAGCAGCCGTAGCCGGGACAACTACGAGCAGTACTTC. Encoded protein: CASSRSRDNYEQYF. The whole variable domain, remainder taken from reference TRBV7-9 and TRBJ2-7, is DTGVSQNPRHKITKRGQNVTFRCDPISEHNRLYWYRQTLGQGPEFLTYFQNEAQLEKSRLLSDRFSAERPKGSFSTLEIQRTEQGDSAMYLCASSRSRDNYEQYFGPGTRLTVT.

The table lists this clone with a few counts. The genes are TRBV6-5 and TRBJ2-1, with D possibly TRBD1 on 6 matching bases. The length of the CDR3 is 14 residues. CDR1 and CDR2 from the germline V gene are MNHEY and SVGAGI. V lost 4 bases and J lost 0, with 7 bases in between. This CDR3 reads CASSLDSSYNEQFF. CDR3 nucleotide sequence: TGTGCCAGCAGTTTGGACAGCTCCTACAATGAGCAGTTCTTC.